Below, 12 T cell receptor beta chains from the same sample are listed, as sequenced in a study of vaccination and CD4 T cells after COVID-19. Sequenced with the Oncomine TCR Beta short-read assay was DNA taken from cultured CD4+ T cells. MiXCR, run by TCRdb on the PCR reads, gives a single entry per CDR3 protein. The sample records over 10,000 distinct CDR3 sequences, 75% to 80% being singletons. These TCRs are of unknown antigen specificity. Treatment indicated: approximately 11-day PBMC culture with coronavirus spike peptide pools or control peptides (ViraFEST assay). The sequencing sample was made of CD4+ T cells from blood, cultured in vitro. Source of these receptors: a human donor who had recovered from COVID-19.

The chain couples TRBV6-5 to TRBJ2-2; perhaps TRBD1 as D (6 bases). Germline-derived CDR1 and CDR2 are MNHEY and SVGAGI. Trimming took 3 bases from V and 6 from J, leaving 26 bases between them. There are 19 residues in the CDR3. This CDR3 is CASSYSGQQGLQASGELFF. The CDR3 DNA follows: TGTGCCAGCAGTTATTCGGGGCAACAGGGTCTTCAGGCGTCCGGGGAGCTGTTTTTT.

The chain couples TRBV28 to TRBJ1-3; TRBD1 matches 9 bases. Looked up from germline, CDR1 is MDHEN and CDR2 is SYDVKM. CDR3 size: 15 residues. Trimming removed 6 bases from V and 9 bases from J; junction bases left unmatched: 12. This CDR3 reads CASRIGTGRLGTIYF. The CDR3 DNA is TGTGCCAGCAGAATTGGGACAGGGAGGCTTGGCACCATATATTTT.

V and J are TRBV19 and TRBJ1-2; D unclear. Germline V gene sequence: CDR1 LNHDA, CDR2 SQIVND (reference sequence). Trimming left V 5 bases short and J 8 bases short, with 15 bases between. This CDR3 spans 13 amino acids. The CDR3 loop reads CASSLTLSGGYTF. The CDR3 DNA is TGTGCCAGTAGTCTCACCCTCTCGGGCGGCTACACCTTC.

This clonotype occurred once. V is TRBV6-1 and J is TRBJ2-2; D tentatively reads TRBD1 or TRBD2 (5 bases each). Trimming took 6 bases from V and 0 from J, leaving 14 bases between them. The CDR3 sequence is 16 residues long. Germline CDR1 MNHNS, CDR2 SASEGT. Here the CDR3 reads CASRAPGATNTGELFF. For the CDR3, the DNA is TGTGCCAGCAGGGCCCCCGGGGCCACGAACACCGGGGAGCTGTTTTTT.

The chain carries TRBV20-1 and TRBJ2-5; weak D call: TRBD1 (7 bases). The CDR3 spans 13 residues. Germline V gene sequence: CDR1 DFQATT, CDR2 SNEGSKA (reference sequence). The CDR3: CSSGGMGRETQYF. CDR3 DNA: TGCTCCTCAGGGGGGATGGGAAGAGAGACCCAGTACTTC.

V usage is TRBV27 and J usage is TRBJ2-7; no reliable D call. V lost 6 bases and J 2 bases, leaving 11 bases between the germline ends. Germline values: CDR1 MNHEY, CDR2 SMNVEV (reference sequence). This CDR3 has 13 amino acids. CDR3 in DNA: TGTGCCAGCAGGGGCTGGTGGGCCTACGAGCAGTACTTC. Protein sequence: CASRGWWAYEQYF.

V gene TRBV6-1 combines with J gene TRBJ2-7; 14 bases agree with TRBD2. V lost 6 bases and J lost 4; bases outside the gene matches: 2. There are 14 residues in the CDR3. The V gene's germline CDR1 is MNHNS and CDR2 SASEGT. The CDR3, as DNA: TGTGCCAGCAGGCGACTAGCGGGAGGGTACGAGCAGTACTTC. This sequence encodes CASRRLAGGYEQYF.

The CDR3 bases are TGTGCCAGCAGAGGACAGGGGGCAGGGAACACTGAAGCTTTCTTT. It specifies CASRGQGAGNTEAFF. The V call is TRBV7-9, the J call TRBJ1-1; 11 bases align to TRBD1. The length of the CDR3 is 15 residues. The germline gives CDR1 SEHNR, CDR2 FQNEAQ (reference sequence). Losses at the gene ends were 6 bases for V and 1 base for J; bases not matched to a gene: 4.

This rearrangement joins TRBV7-9 to TRBJ1-5, with D possibly being TRBD1 (6 bases). CDR1 and CDR2 from the germline V gene are SEHNR and FQNEAQ (reference sequence). CDR3 length equals 15 residues. Deletions cut 5 bases from V and 3 bases from J, with 14 bases between. The CDR3 loop reads CASSRGGLDNQPQHF. The CDR3 DNA reads TGTGCCAGCAGCCGAGGGGGACTGGACAATCAGCCCCAGCATTTT.

This clonotype was recorded once. V gene TRBV29-1 combines with J gene TRBJ1-1; TRBD1 matches at 8 bases. This CDR3 has 12 amino acids. The ends lost 7 bases at V and 1 base at J; junction bases unmatched: 2. Per the germline V gene, CDR1 is SQVTM and CDR2 is ANQGSEA. The DNA for the CDR3 is TGCAGCGCCGACAGGGGGAACACTGAAGCTTTCTTT. It codes for CSADRGNTEAFF.

The chain links TRBV7-2 to TRBJ1-2; D not certain. The CDR3 is 15 amino acids. V lost 1 base and J 7 bases, leaving 16 bases between the germline ends. CDR1 is SGHTA, CDR2 FQGNSA, per germline. The CDR3 DNA follows: TGTGCCAGCAGCTTAGAAGGTGGCACCAGGATTGGCTACACCTTC. It is translated as CASSLEGGTRIGYTF.

The V gene is TRBV15, the J gene TRBJ1-5, with 7 positions matching TRBD1. Trimming at V came to 0 bases and at J to 2 bases, leaving 4 bases not matched to a gene. The CDR3 runs 16 residues. Germline V gene lookup returns CDR1 LNHNV and CDR2 YYDKDF (reference sequence). CDR3 protein: CATSREGGAGNQPQHF. The CDR3 nucleotides read TGTGCCACCAGCAGAGAAGGGGGCGCAGGCAATCAGCCCCAGCATTTT.